This T cell receptor beta chain emerged from a study of T cell responses to AZD1222 COVID-19 vaccine. TCRdb's table, derived via immunoSEQ multiplex PCR, lists solely in-frame clones and lacks some. The sample contains about 110,000 clones, around 82% of which appear only once. A note on this clone: Its antigen is unidentified.

Germline V gene sequence: CDR1 SGHRS, CDR2 YFSETQ. CDR3 size: 13 residues. Trimming stripped 3 bases from V and 4 bases from J, with 8 bases between. General study results and limits: Unmutated variant regions are reportedly targeted by nearly half of spike-specific TCRs. Regions 160-218 and 743-854 dominated among vaccine-associated CD4 TCRs spanning spike. The breadth and depth of Spike-specific TCRs increased once two AZD1222 doses had been given. Every sample of the repertoires postdated the peak T cell response.

This TCR was sampled from an adult in good health. This specimen consisted of peripheral blood, obtained on day 0 of AZD1222 vaccination. The chain joins TRBV5-1 to TRBJ2-1, with D tentatively TRBD2 (6 bases). Written as DNA, the CDR3 is TGCGCCAGCAGCTCTGGGACTTACAATGAGCAGTTCTTC. This translates into CASSSGTYNEQFF. The full variable domain, with the rest looked up from reference TRBV5-1 and TRBJ2-1, is KAGVTQTPRYLIKTRGQQVTLSCSPISGHRSVSWYQQTPGQGLQFLFEYFSETQRNKGNFPGRFSGRQFSNSRSEMNVSTLELGDSALYLCASSSGTYNEQFFGPGTRLTVL.